Below are 21 T cell receptor beta chains sequenced from a single sample in a study of shared T cell receptors in the human thymus. TCRdb's table, derived via immunoSEQ multiplex PCR, lists solely in-frame clones and lacks some. The repertoire holds around 340,000 clones, with approximately 95% as singletons. Sequenced sample: thymocytes. The receptor set was obtained from a human donor.

The rearrangement links TRBV5-6 to TRBJ2-7, with 8 nucleotides matching TRBD1. The CDR3 runs to 14 residues. CDR1 is SGHDT, CDR2 YYEEEE, per germline. With 4 bases clipped from V and 2 bases from J, the junction kept 5 bases outside the gene matches. CDR3 bases: TGTGCCAGCAGCCAGGACAGGGAGACCTACGAGCAGTACTTC. It yields the protein CASSQDRETYEQYF.

The chain has TRBV28 and TRBJ2-3; tentatively, D is TRBD1 or TRBD2 (9 bases each). The CDR3 runs to 14 residues. V dropped 7 bases and J dropped 8 bases, with 19 bases sitting between them. Germline CDR1 reads MDHEN; CDR2 reads SYDVKM. Here the CDR3 reads CASTSSGTGSTQYF. The CDR3 DNA follows: TGTGCCAGCACCTCTAGCGGGACAGGGAGTACGCAGTATTTT. Variable domain in full (rest from reference TRBV28 and TRBJ2-3): DVKVTQSSRYLVKRTGEKVFLECVQDMDHENMFWYRQDPGLGLRLIYFSYDVKMKEKGDIPEGYSVSREKKERFSLILESASTNQTSMYLCASTSSGTGSTQYFGPGTRLTVL.

J is TRBJ2-7 and V is TRBV27; D might be TRBD1 (6 bases). V shed 0 bases and J shed 2 bases, with 11 bases lying between them. Germline V lookup: CDR1 MNHEY, CDR2 SMNVEV (reference sequence). The CDR3 extends over 15 amino acids. CDR3 sequence: CASSLSGTSTYEQYF. In DNA form, the CDR3 reads TGTGCCAGCAGTTTATCGGGGACATCGACCTACGAGCAGTACTTC.

The genes are TRBV5-6 and TRBJ2-1, with a possible D match to TRBD1 (5 bases). Between the trimmed V and J ends, which lost 4 bases and 3 bases, there was a span of 14 bases. CDR1 is SGHDT and CDR2 is YYEEEE in the germline V gene. CDR3 size: 15 residues. The CDR3 sequence is CASSLIGHDYNEQFF. In nucleotides, the CDR3 is TGTGCCAGCAGCCTCATAGGACACGACTACAATGAGCAGTTCTTC.

This chain links TRBV18 with TRBJ2-2; TRBD1 might be the D (6 bases). The CDR3 length is 16 residues. Germline V gene lookup returns CDR1 KGHSH and CDR2 LQKENI. V shed 2 bases and J shed 2 bases, with 12 bases lying between them. CDR3 nucleotide sequence: TGTGCCAGCTCACCATTCGGACAGTCTAACACCGGGGAGCTGTTTTTT. It specifies CASSPFGQSNTGELFF. The whole variable domain, remainder taken from reference TRBV18 and TRBJ2-2, is NAGVMQNPRHLVRRRGQEARLRCSPMKGHSHVYWYRQLPEEGLKFMVYLQKENIIDESGMPKERFSAEFPKEGPSILRIQQVVRGDSAAYFCASSPFGQSNTGELFFGEGSRLTVL.

V and J are TRBV10-2 and TRBJ2-1; 8 nucleotides line up with TRBD1. Per the germline V gene, CDR1 is WSHSY and CDR2 is SAAADI. Unmatched junction bases numbered 10, after V lost 6 bases and J lost 6 bases. The CDR3 has 15 amino acids. The CDR3 loop is CASRETGTGSNEQFF. The CDR3 DNA reads as TGCGCCAGCAGGGAGACCGGGACAGGTAGCAATGAGCAGTTCTTC.

This rearrangement joins TRBV27 to TRBJ2-1, with D perhaps TRBD2 (6 bases). Trimming pared 2 bases from V and 6 bases from J, leaving 14 bases between. There are 15 residues in the CDR3. Germline V gene data show CDR1 as MNHEY and CDR2 as SMNVEV (reference sequence). The CDR3 DNA follows: TGTGCCAGCAGTTTAGCGGGATCTGCCGGCAATGAGCAGTTCTTC. It specifies CASSLAGSAGNEQFF.

This clone appeared once. The chain links TRBV4-1 to TRBJ2-1, with TRBD2 matching 9 bases. Germline V CDR1 and CDR2: MGHRA, YSYEKL. The CDR3 runs 16 residues. Germline trimming cut 4 bases from V and 2 bases from J; bases unmatched to any gene: 6. CDR3 amino acids: CASSRRREGAYNEQFF. The DNA of the CDR3 is TGCGCCAGCAGCCGAAGGCGGGAGGGCGCCTACAATGAGCAGTTCTTC.

This clone was counted between two and nine times. The gene calls are TRBV5-1 and TRBJ1-3; D is ambiguous. Germline loops: CDR1 SGHRS, CDR2 YFSETQ. V lost 0 bases, J lost 9 bases, and 10 bases lay in between. CDR3 length: 13 residues. The DNA of the CDR3 is TGCGCCAGCAGCTTGGTACCTTGGGCCACCATATATTTT. This encodes CASSLVPWATIYF.

The V and J genes are TRBV4-1 and TRBJ1-5; no clear D. This CDR3 comprises 16 residues. CDR1 and CDR2 from the germline V gene are MGHRA and YSYEKL. Trimming took off 1 base at V and 5 bases at J, with 15 bases between the two ends. The CDR3 bases are TGCGCCAGCAGCCAAGGCGGAAATATACCTCATCAGCCCCAGCATTTT. Its translation is CASSQGGNIPHQPQHF.

This CDR3 is CASRREGSNEQFF. Here the CDR3 DNA reads TGTGCCAGCAGACGGGAGGGAAGCAATGAGCAGTTCTTC. The chain combines TRBV6-4 with TRBJ2-1; TRBD2 aligns across 8 bases. CDR1 and CDR2 (germline): MRHNA, SNTAGT. After removal of 6 bases from V and 6 bases from J, the junction contained 4 bases not matched to a gene. The CDR3 extends over 13 amino acids.

The chain combines TRBV28 with TRBJ2-1; either TRBD1 or TRBD2 may fit D (7 bases each). CDR3 length equals 15 residues. CDR1 is MDHEN, CDR2 SYDVKM, per germline. V was trimmed by 4 bases and J by 4 bases, leaving 14 bases between them. CDR3 nucleotide sequence: TGTGCCAGCAGTTCGACAGGGAGGGTTTACAATGAGCAGTTCTTC. As protein: CASSSTGRVYNEQFF.

V gene TRBV29-1 combines with J gene TRBJ1-2, with 7 nucleotides matching TRBD1. V lost 3 bases, J lost 1 base, and 11 bases stayed unmatched. The CDR3 sequence is 16 residues long. Per the germline V gene, CDR1 is SQVTM and CDR2 is ANQGSEA. The CDR3 spells CSVELDRLIDNYGYTF. CDR3 DNA sequence: TGCAGCGTTGAGCTGGACAGGCTCATCGATAACTATGGCTACACCTTC.

The chain links TRBV2 to TRBJ2-5, with D unresolved. Germline CDR1 SNHLY, CDR2 FYNNEI. Trimming cost V 0 bases and J 0 bases, with 8 bases left between them. This CDR3 is built from 15 residues. The DNA of the CDR3 is TGTGCCAGCAGTGAAGCTTACTCGTACCAAGAGACCCAGTACTTC. It yields the protein CASSEAYSYQETQYF.

This clone was counted only a few times. The chain recombines TRBV19 with TRBJ1-1, with 7 bases identical to TRBD1. Germline V gene sequence: CDR1 LNHDA, CDR2 SQIVND (reference sequence). This CDR3 has 14 residues. The ends lost 4 bases at V and 2 bases at J; junction bases unmatched: 4. Here the CDR3 DNA reads TGTGCCAGTAGTACCCGGGACAGAAACACTGAAGCTTTCTTT. Amino acids: CASSTRDRNTEAFF.

The chain recombines TRBV4-2 with TRBJ2-1; no reliable D call. Germline V gives CDR1 LGHNA, CDR2 YNFKEQ. The ends were cut back, 0 bases at V and 1 base at J, with 16 bases in the middle. The CDR3 consists of 18 residues. The DNA for the CDR3 is TGTGCCAGCAGCCAAGATGGAGTTGGCCTAGAATCCTACAATGAGCAGTTCTTC. Amino acids: CASSQDGVGLESYNEQFF.

The rearrangement links TRBV27 to TRBJ2-7; 11 bases map to TRBD2. Looked up from germline, CDR1 is MNHEY and CDR2 is SMNVEV (reference sequence). J gave up 2 bases and V 6 bases, and 6 bases lay outside the gene matches. The CDR3 spans 15 residues. The CDR3 protein is CASSQGLAETYEQYF. CDR3 in DNA: TGTGCCAGCAGCCAGGGACTAGCGGAAACCTACGAGCAGTACTTC.

The chain uses TRBV13 and TRBJ2-2, with D possibly being TRBD2 (6 bases). V lost 0 bases to trimming and J lost 5 bases, with 22 bases between them. The CDR3 is 19 residues long. CDR1 and CDR2 (germline): PRHDT, FYEKMQ (reference sequence). The CDR3 DNA reads as TGTGCCAGCAGCTTAGGCCGGGGAGGCGGGATAACGGAAACCGGGGAGCTGTTTTTT. It codes for CASSLGRGGGITETGELFF.

This rearrangement joins TRBV28 to TRBJ1-1; 12 nucleotides match TRBD1. The CDR3 sequence is 16 residues long. Trimming at V came to 3 bases and at J to 4 bases, leaving 6 bases not matched to a gene. CDR1 and CDR2 (germline): MDHEN, SYDVKM. The CDR3 sequence: CASSFSGTGGTTEAFF. CDR3 coding DNA: TGTGCCAGCAGTTTCTCCGGGACAGGGGGCACCACTGAAGCTTTCTTT.

The V gene is TRBV13, the J gene TRBJ2-4; 13 nucleotides line up with TRBD2. With 4 bases clipped from V and 3 bases from J, the junction kept 18 bases outside the gene matches. The CDR3 is made up of 21 amino acids. CDR1 and CDR2 from the germline V gene are PRHDT and FYEKMQ (reference sequence). The CDR3 region is CASSYTSGTSGIHWGKNIQYF. Here the CDR3 DNA reads TGTGCCAGCAGCTACACCTCCGGGACTAGCGGGATTCATTGGGGCAAAAACATTCAGTACTTC.

This chain uses TRBV29-1 with TRBJ2-1; 9 nucleotides line up with TRBD2. This CDR3 comprises 13 residues. The J segment lost 9 bases and the V segment lost 6 bases, leaving 9 bases of the junction unmatched. CDR1 SQVTM and CDR2 ANQGSEA come from the germline V gene. CDR3 amino acids: CSVASGKQAEQFF. The DNA of the CDR3 is TGCAGCGTGGCTAGCGGGAAACAGGCTGAGCAGTTCTTC.